This TCR beta chain came from a study of T cell changes during pregnancy in multiple sclerosis. Clones were read by immunoSEQ multiplex PCR, and TCRdb kept only the in-frame ones, dropping some. The profile covers tens of thousands of clones, with 91% appearing a single time and approximately 2% taken by the ten largest. CDR3 size: 16 residues. Germline V CDR1 and CDR2: SGHRS, YFSETQ. V lost 1 base and J 6 bases, leaving 16 bases between the germline ends. The TCR comes from a female donor in good health, enrolled as a control in a pregnancy study. This rearrangement joins TRBV5-1 to TRBJ1-4; the D is unclear. The material was peripheral blood, obtained in the third trimester of pregnancy. CDR3 coding DNA: TGCGCCAGCAGCTTGACGGGAGCCCGGGTGGATGAAAAACTGTTTTTT. It translates to CASSLTGARVDEKLFF.